The 21 T cell receptor beta chains presented below share a single source sample, sequenced in a study of cytomegalovirus exposure and HLA in healthy donors. The PCR was carried out with 60 Vbeta primers and 13 Jbeta primers. Clones were read by immunoSEQ multiplex PCR, and TCRdb kept only the in-frame ones, dropping some. This sample has some 150,000 clones, with around 70% found just once. The sample was PBMCs. The receptor set was obtained from a woman aged 60-75 years in good health and CMV-seropositive.

This rearrangement joins TRBV5-1 to TRBJ2-7, with 9 bases fitting TRBD2. The trim removed 2 bases at V and 0 bases at J, leaving 12 bases unmatched. Per the germline V gene, CDR1 is SGHRS and CDR2 is YFSETQ. The CDR3 has 18 amino acids. In DNA, the CDR3 is TGCGCCAGCAGCTTAGATAGCGGGAGCCGAAAAGTCTCCTACGAGCAGTACTTC. Its protein product is CASSLDSGSRKVSYEQYF. The full variable domain, completed using reference TRBV5-1 and TRBJ2-7, is KAGVTQTPRYLIKTRGQQVTLSCSPISGHRSVSWYQQTPGQGLQFLFEYFSETQRNKGNFPGRFSGRQFSNSRSEMNVSTLELGDSALYLCASSLDSGSRKVSYEQYFGPGTRLTVT.

The V gene is TRBV18, the J gene TRBJ1-4; D is possibly TRBD1 (5 bases). V lost 6 bases and J 5 bases, leaving 10 bases between the germline ends. CDR1 is KGHSH and CDR2 is LQKENI in the germline V gene. CDR3 length: 13 amino acids. The CDR3 protein is CASSRGMNEKLFF. In DNA, the CDR3 is TGTGCCAGCTCCCGGGGGATGAATGAAAAACTGTTTTTT. The whole variable domain, filled in from reference TRBV18 and TRBJ1-4, reads NAGVMQNPRHLVRRRGQEARLRCSPMKGHSHVYWYRQLPEEGLKFMVYLQKENIIDESGMPKERFSAEFPKEGPSILRIQQVVRGDSAAYFCASSRGMNEKLFFGSGTQLSVL.

This chain connects TRBV29-1 to TRBJ2-3; 8 bases align to TRBD1. CDR3 length equals 11 residues. Germline loops: CDR1 SQVTM, CDR2 ANQGSEA. J lost 11 bases, V lost 5 bases, and 6 bases had no gene match. CDR3 sequence (DNA): TGCAGCGTTAACACAGGGGGTGGGCAGTATTTT. It encodes CSVNTGGGQYF.

This chain uses TRBV5-4 with TRBJ2-7; 11 bases fit TRBD2. Germline V CDR1 and CDR2: SGHNT, YYREEE (reference sequence). With 4 bases clipped from V and 5 bases from J, the junction kept 5 bases outside the gene matches. The CDR3 is made up of 14 amino acids. CDR3 sequence (DNA): TGTGCCAGCAGCCTAGCGGGAGGAAACCACGAGCAGTACTTC. Its protein product is CASSLAGGNHEQYF. The full variable domain, with the rest looked up from reference TRBV5-4 and TRBJ2-7, is ETGVTQSPTHLIKTRGQQVTLRCSSQSGHNTVSWYQQALGQGPQFIFQYYREEENGRGNFPPRFSGLQFPNYSSELNVNALELDDSALYLCASSLAGGNHEQYFGPGTRLTVT.

This rearrangement joins TRBV5-1 to TRBJ1-2; 7 nucleotides align to TRBD1. V dropped 4 bases and J dropped 5; count of bases not matched to a gene: 8. CDR1 is SGHRS and CDR2 is YFSETQ in the germline V gene. The CDR3 sequence is 14 residues long. The CDR3 loop is CASSLRDRQYGYTF. The CDR3 nucleotides read TGCGCCAGCAGCCTCCGGGACAGACAGTATGGCTACACCTTC.

This clone was detected only a few times. The chain combines TRBV18 with TRBJ1-1; the match to TRBD1 covers 9 bases. The CDR3 extends over 15 amino acids. The germline CDR1 and CDR2 sequences are KGHSH and LQKENI. After removal of 0 bases from V and 2 bases from J, the junction contained 1 base not matched to a gene. The CDR3 spells CASSPPQGANTEAFF. CDR3 DNA: TGTGCCAGCTCACCACCACAGGGGGCAAACACTGAAGCTTTCTTT.

The V and J genes are TRBV6-1 and TRBJ2-1; D may be TRBD2 (5 bases). The length of the CDR3 is 15 residues. V was trimmed by 2 bases and J by 3 bases, leaving 11 bases between them. Germline CDR1 is MNHNS and CDR2 is SASEGT. The CDR3 spells CASSELRTRYNEQFF. The DNA of the CDR3 is TGTGCCAGCAGTGAACTGCGGACTCGCTACAATGAGCAGTTCTTC.

This clone has just a few counts. The chain carries TRBV5-5 and TRBJ1-5, with 8 bases aligning to TRBD1. This CDR3 spans 13 amino acids. V dropped 4 bases and J dropped 9; count of bases not matched to a gene: 6. Germline CDR1 is SGHKS and CDR2 is YYEKEE (reference sequence). The CDR3, as DNA: TGTGCCAGCAGCGGCGGACAGGGACCGCCCCAGCATTTT. It codes for CASSGGQGPPQHF.

This chain connects TRBV18 to TRBJ2-3, with TRBD2 identical over 10 bases. The CDR3 has 16 residues. Germline V lookup: CDR1 KGHSH, CDR2 LQKENI. V gave up 2 bases and J gave up 4 bases; unmatched junction bases: 6. CDR3 coding DNA: TGTGCCAGCTCACCAATAGCGGGAGGTCTCGCAGATACGCAGTATTTT. Protein: CASSPIAGGLADTQYF.

This clone occurred a few times. This chain uses TRBV5-1 with TRBJ1-2; D gene uncertain. Trimming pared 2 bases from V and 4 bases from J, leaving 12 bases between. Germline lookup yields CDR1 SGHRS and CDR2 YFSETQ. CDR3 length: 14 residues. The chain's CDR3 is CASSLPTGLYGYTF. The CDR3 DNA sequence: TGCGCCAGCAGCTTACCAACTGGGCTCTATGGCTACACCTTC.

The chain carries TRBV5-1 and TRBJ2-1; 11 bases map to TRBD2. Germline V gene lookup returns CDR1 SGHRS and CDR2 YFSETQ. With 4 bases clipped from V and 3 bases from J, the junction kept 9 bases outside the gene matches. The CDR3 contains 17 residues. CDR3 DNA sequence: TGCGCCAGCAGCGCTGCAACTAGCGGGAGAATCTACAATGAGCAGTTCTTC. Its translation is CASSAATSGRIYNEQFF.

This clone was seen a handful of times. The chain recombines TRBV11-2 with TRBJ1-1, with a possible D match to TRBD1 (5 bases). Trimming removed 1 base at V and 5 bases at J, with 11 bases between. CDR3 length: 14 residues. Germline CDR1 SGHAT, CDR2 FQNNGV. CDR3 nucleotide sequence: TGTGCCAGCAGCTTAGCGGGGGGGGTGACTGAAGCTTTCTTT. It yields the protein CASSLAGGVTEAFF.

The chain recombines TRBV7-3 with TRBJ2-5, with a weak D call TRBD2 (5 bases). Germline CDR1 is SGHTA and CDR2 is FQGTGA. The CDR3 loop spans 14 amino acids. The V end lost 5 bases, the J end lost 4 bases, and 14 bases lay between the germline ends. The CDR3 region has the DNA TGTGCCAGCAGCCCCCTTGGCCGGGGAGAGACCCAGTACTTC. This encodes CASSPLGRGETQYF.

In nucleotides, the CDR3 is TGTGCCAGCAGCTTAGTTGGGACAGGGGGCGACGAGCAGTACTTC. It codes for CASSLVGTGGDEQYF. The chain joins TRBV11-2 to TRBJ2-7, with 12 bases fitting TRBD1. CDR1 SGHAT and CDR2 FQNNGV come from the germline V gene. V was clipped by 1 base and J by 5 bases; unmatched bases: 3. The CDR3 loop spans 15 amino acids.

V is TRBV5-1 and J is TRBJ2-2; a weak D match, TRBD1 (6 bases). Trimming left V 4 bases short and J 0 bases short, with 13 bases between. CDR1 is SGHRS and CDR2 is YFSETQ in the germline V gene. The CDR3 extends over 16 amino acids. The CDR3 DNA follows: TGCGCCAGCAGCCAATCAGGGGCTTCGAACACCGGGGAGCTGTTTTTT. It encodes CASSQSGASNTGELFF.

This clone occurred once. The J gene is TRBJ1-2, the V gene TRBV4-1; TRBD1 agrees at 7 bases. This CDR3 has 16 residues. Germline V lookup: CDR1 MGHRA, CDR2 YSYEKL. V lost 0 bases, J lost 1 base, and 5 bases stayed unmatched. CDR3 residues: CASSQDENRGNYGYTF. CDR3 coding DNA: TGCGCCAGCAGCCAAGATGAGAACAGGGGTAACTATGGCTACACCTTC.

J is TRBJ1-2 and V is TRBV10-3, with 9 nucleotides matching TRBD1. The CDR3 runs to 15 residues. In germline, CDR1 is ENHRY, CDR2 SYGVKD. V shed 0 bases and J 7 bases; nucleotides not matched to a gene: 6. The CDR3 nucleotides read TGTGCCATCAGTGAGTCTGGACAGGGGCAAGGTGGCTACACCTTC. Its protein is CAISESGQGQGGYTF.

The rearrangement joins TRBV4-1 to TRBJ1-3; no clear D. Germline V gene sequence: CDR1 MGHRA, CDR2 YSYEKL. Between the trimmed V and J ends, which lost 3 bases and 2 bases, there was a span of 8 bases. The CDR3 spans 14 residues. CDR3 in amino acids: CASSHRGAGNTIYF. In nucleotides, the CDR3 is TGCGCCAGCAGCCACAGAGGCGCTGGAAACACCATATATTTT.

The V and J genes are TRBV6-4 and TRBJ2-1; TRBD2 aligns across 12 bases. CDR1 and CDR2 from the germline V gene are MRHNA and SNTAGT. V gave up 10 bases and J gave up 0 bases; unmatched junction bases: 19. The CDR3 extends over 20 amino acids. The CDR3 reads CATQSVTGLAGLSSYNEQFF. The CDR3 nucleotides are TGTGCCACCCAGTCCGTTACGGGACTAGCGGGTTTAAGCTCCTACAATGAGCAGTTCTTC.

The chain recombines TRBV5-1 with TRBJ2-7, with TRBD2 matching 7 bases. The CDR3 totals 15 residues. Germline values: CDR1 SGHRS, CDR2 YFSETQ. V dropped 8 bases and J dropped 3; count of bases not matched to a gene: 14. CDR3 protein: CASKLGTTAGYEQYF. Written as DNA, the CDR3 is TGCGCCAGTAAGCTTGGGACTACCGCGGGCTACGAGCAGTACTTC.

This rearrangement joins TRBV6-1 to TRBJ1-1; D is perhaps TRBD1 (6 bases). From germline, CDR1 is MNHNS and CDR2 SASEGT. There are 16 residues in the CDR3. Trimming left V 4 bases short and J 5 bases short, with 20 bases between. The CDR3 spells CASSAWGGRGYTEAFF. The CDR3 DNA reads as TGTGCCAGCAGTGCATGGGGGGGCAGGGGTTATACTGAAGCTTTCTTT.